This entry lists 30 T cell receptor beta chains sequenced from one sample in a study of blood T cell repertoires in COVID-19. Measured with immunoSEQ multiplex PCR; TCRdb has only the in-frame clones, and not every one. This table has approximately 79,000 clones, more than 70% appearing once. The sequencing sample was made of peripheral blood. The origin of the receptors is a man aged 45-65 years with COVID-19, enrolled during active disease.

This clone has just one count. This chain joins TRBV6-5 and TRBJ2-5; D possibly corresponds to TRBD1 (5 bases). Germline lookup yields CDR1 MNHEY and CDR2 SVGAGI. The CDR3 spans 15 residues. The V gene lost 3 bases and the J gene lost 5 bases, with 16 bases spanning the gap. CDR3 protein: CASSYVSQGWETQYF. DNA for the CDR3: TGTGCCAGCAGTTATGTATCCCAGGGTTGGGAGACCCAGTACTTC.

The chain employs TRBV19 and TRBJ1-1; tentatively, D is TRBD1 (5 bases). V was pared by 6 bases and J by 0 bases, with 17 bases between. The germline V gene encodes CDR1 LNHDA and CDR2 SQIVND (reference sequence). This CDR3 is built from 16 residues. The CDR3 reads CASSVGWGSLNTEAFF. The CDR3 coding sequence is TGTGCCAGTAGCGTGGGTTGGGGCAGCCTGAACACTGAAGCTTTCTTT.

CDR3 nucleotide sequence: TGTGCCAGCAGCTGGGGGACAGGGGGCATTGGGAGCAAAAACATTCAGTACTTC. Translation: CASSWGTGGIGSKNIQYF. The chain links TRBV7-3 to TRBJ2-4; 12 nucleotides line up with TRBD1. V lost 4 bases to trimming and J lost 3 bases; unmatched junction nucleotides: 10. Per germline, CDR1 SGHTA and CDR2 FQGTGA. The CDR3 runs to 18 residues.

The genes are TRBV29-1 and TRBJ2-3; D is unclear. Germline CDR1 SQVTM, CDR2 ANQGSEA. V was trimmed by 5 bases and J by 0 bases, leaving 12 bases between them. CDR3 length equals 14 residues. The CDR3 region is CSVYDSHSTDTQYF. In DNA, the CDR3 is TGCAGCGTTTATGACTCCCATAGCACAGATACGCAGTATTTT.

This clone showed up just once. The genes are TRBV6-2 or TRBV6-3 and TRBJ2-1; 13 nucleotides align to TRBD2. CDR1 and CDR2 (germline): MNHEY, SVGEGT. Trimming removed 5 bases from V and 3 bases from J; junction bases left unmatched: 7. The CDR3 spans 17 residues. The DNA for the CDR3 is TGTGCCAGCAGTACCCTAGGGACTAGCGGGAACTACAATGAGCAGTTCTTC. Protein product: CASSTLGTSGNYNEQFF.

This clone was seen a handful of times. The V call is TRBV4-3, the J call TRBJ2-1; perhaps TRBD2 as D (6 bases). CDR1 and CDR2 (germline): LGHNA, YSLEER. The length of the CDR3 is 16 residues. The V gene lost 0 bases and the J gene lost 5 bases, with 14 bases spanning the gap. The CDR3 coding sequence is TGCGCCAGCAGCCAAGATTTTCGGGAGCGCGACAATGAGCAGTTCTTC. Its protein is CASSQDFRERDNEQFF.

The DNA for the CDR3 is TGTGCCACCAGTGACCTGACAGGGGGGAGCTACACCTTC. Its protein product is CATSDLTGGSYTF. The V and J genes are TRBV24-1 and TRBJ1-2, with TRBD1 matching 9 bases. Trimming at V came to 4 bases and at J to 9 bases, leaving 5 bases not matched to a gene. The germline CDR1 and CDR2 sequences are KGHDR and SFDVKD. CDR3 length: 13 residues.

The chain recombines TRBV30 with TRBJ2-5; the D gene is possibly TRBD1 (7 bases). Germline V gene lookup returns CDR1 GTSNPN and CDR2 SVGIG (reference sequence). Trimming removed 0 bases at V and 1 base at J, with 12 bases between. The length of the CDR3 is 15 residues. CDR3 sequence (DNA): TGTGCCTGGAGTGTCCCAGGGGGGATCCAAGAGACCCAGTACTTC. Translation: CAWSVPGGIQETQYF.

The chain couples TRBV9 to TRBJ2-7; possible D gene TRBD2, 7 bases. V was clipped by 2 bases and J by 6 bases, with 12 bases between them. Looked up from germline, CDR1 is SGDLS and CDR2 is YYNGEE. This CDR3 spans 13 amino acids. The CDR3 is CASSVGGGGEQYF. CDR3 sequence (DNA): TGTGCCAGCAGCGTGGGAGGGGGTGGCGAGCAGTACTTC.

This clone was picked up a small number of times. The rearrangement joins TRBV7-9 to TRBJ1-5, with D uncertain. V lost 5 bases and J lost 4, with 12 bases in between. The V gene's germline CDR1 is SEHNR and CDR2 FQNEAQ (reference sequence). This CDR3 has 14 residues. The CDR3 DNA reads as TGTGCCAGCAGCCCCACGGACTCAAATCAGCCCCAGCATTTT. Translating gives CASSPTDSNQPQHF.

The CDR3 nucleotides are TGTGCCAGCAGCGAGGGGGGGAAGCAGTACTTC. Its protein product is CASSEGGKQYF. The J gene is TRBJ2-7, the V gene TRBV2; perhaps TRBD2 as D (7 bases). Trimming shortened V by 6 bases and J by 8 bases, and 11 bases separated the two germline ends. Germline V CDR1 and CDR2: SNHLY, FYNNEI. CDR3 length: 11 amino acids.

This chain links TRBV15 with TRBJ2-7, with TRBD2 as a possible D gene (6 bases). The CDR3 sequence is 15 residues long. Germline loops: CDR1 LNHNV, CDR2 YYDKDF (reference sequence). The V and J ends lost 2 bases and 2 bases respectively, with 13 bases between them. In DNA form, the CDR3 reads TGTGCCACCAGCAGATCACCCGGAGGGGCCTACGAGCAGTACTTC. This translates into CATSRSPGGAYEQYF.

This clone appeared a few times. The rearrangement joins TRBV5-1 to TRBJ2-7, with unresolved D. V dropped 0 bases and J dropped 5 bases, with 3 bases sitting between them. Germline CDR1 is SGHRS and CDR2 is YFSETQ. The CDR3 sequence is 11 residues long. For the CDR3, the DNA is TGCGCCAGCAGCTTGGCGGACGAGCAGTACTTC. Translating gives CASSLADEQYF.

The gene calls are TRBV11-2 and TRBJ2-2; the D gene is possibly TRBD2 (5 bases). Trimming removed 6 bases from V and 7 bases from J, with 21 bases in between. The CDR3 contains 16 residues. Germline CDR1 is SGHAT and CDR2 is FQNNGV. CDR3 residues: CASSPPFRPGGGELFF. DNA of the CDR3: TGTGCCAGCAGTCCTCCTTTCCGACCAGGAGGCGGGGAGCTGTTTTTT.

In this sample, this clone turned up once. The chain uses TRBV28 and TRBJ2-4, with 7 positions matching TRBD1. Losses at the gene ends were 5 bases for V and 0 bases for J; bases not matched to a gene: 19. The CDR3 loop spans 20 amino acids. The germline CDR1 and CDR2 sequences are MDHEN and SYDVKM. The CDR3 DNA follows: TGTGCCAGCAGTAGGGGGCAGGCTGGAATGGGCTTTTTAGCCAAAAACATTCAGTACTTC. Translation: CASSRGQAGMGFLAKNIQYF.

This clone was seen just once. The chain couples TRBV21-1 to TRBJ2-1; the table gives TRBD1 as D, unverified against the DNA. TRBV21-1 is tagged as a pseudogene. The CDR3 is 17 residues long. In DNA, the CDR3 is TGTGCCAGCAGCAAACGAGAGGGACAGGGTTCCCAAAATGAGCAGTTCTTC. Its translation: CASSKREGQGSQNEQFF.

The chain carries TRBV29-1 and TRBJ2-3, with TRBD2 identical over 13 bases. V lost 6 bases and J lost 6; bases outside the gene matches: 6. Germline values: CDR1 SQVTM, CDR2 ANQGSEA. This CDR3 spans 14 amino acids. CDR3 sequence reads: CSVKRTSGSDTQYF. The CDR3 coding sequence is TGCAGCGTGAAGAGGACTAGCGGGAGCGATACGCAGTATTTT.

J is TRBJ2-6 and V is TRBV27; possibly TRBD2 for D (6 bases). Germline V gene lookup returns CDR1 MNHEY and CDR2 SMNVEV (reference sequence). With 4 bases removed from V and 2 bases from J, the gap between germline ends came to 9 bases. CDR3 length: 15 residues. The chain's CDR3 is CASSSWGAGANVLTF. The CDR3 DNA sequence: TGTGCCAGCAGTTCTTGGGGGGCTGGGGCCAACGTCCTGACTTTC.

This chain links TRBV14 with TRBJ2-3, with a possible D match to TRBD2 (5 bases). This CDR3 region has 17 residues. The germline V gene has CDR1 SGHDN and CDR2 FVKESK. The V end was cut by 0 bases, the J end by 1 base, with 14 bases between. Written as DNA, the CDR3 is TGTGCCAGCAGCCAAGATCGGTTCACGAGGGGCACAGATACGCAGTATTTT. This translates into CASSQDRFTRGTDTQYF.

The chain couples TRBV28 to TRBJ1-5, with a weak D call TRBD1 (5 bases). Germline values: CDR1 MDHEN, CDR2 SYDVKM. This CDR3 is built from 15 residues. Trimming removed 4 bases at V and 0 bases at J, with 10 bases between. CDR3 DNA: TGTGCCAGCAGTTCCCGACAGCATAGCAATCAGCCCCAGCATTTT. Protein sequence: CASSSRQHSNQPQHF.

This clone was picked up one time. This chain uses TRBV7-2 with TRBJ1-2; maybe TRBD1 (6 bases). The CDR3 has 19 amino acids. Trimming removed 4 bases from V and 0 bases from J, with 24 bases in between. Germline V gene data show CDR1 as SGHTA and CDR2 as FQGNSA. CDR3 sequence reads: CASSSTRILRTAANYGYTF. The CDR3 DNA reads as TGTGCCAGCAGCTCCACCCGCATCCTTCGGACAGCCGCTAACTATGGCTACACCTTC.

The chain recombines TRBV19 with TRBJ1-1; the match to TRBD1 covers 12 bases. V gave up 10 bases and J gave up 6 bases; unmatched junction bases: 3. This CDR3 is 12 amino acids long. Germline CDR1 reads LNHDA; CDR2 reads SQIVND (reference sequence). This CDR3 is CATGQGASEAFF. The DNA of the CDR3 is TGTGCCACGGGACAGGGGGCATCTGAAGCTTTCTTT.

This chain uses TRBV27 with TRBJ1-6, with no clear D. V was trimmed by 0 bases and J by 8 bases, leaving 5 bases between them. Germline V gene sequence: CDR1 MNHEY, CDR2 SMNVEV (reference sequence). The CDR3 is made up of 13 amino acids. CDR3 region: CASSLSSHSPLHF. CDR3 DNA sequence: TGTGCCAGCAGTTTATCGAGCCATTCACCCCTCCACTTT.

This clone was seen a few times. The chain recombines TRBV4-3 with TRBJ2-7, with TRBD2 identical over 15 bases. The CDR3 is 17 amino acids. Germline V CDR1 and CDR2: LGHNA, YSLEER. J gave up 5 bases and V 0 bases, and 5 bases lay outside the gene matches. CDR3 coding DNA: TGCGCCAGCAGCCAAGATAAGGGACTAGCGGGAGGAAACGAGCAGTACTTC. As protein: CASSQDKGLAGGNEQYF.

CDR3 region: CASSPRNTGELFF. DNA for the CDR3: TGTGCCAGCAGCCCCCGTAACACCGGGGAGCTGTTTTTT. The chain employs TRBV11-2 and TRBJ2-2; no reliable D call. V lost 5 bases, J lost 2 bases, and 6 bases lay in between. The CDR3 is made up of 13 amino acids. Germline lookup yields CDR1 SGHAT and CDR2 FQNNGV.

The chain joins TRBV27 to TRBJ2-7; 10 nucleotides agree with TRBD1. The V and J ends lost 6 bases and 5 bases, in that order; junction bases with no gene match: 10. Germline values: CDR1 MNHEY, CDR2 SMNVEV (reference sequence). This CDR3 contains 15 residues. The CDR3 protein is CASSALGQGVNEQYF. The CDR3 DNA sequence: TGTGCCAGCAGCGCCCTTGGACAGGGGGTCAACGAGCAGTACTTC.

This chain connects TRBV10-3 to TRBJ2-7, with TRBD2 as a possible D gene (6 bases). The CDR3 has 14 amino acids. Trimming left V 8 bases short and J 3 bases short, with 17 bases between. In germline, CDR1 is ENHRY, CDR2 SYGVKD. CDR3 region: CAISAGGKGYEQYF. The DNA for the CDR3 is TGTGCCATCTCCGCAGGAGGGAAAGGCTACGAGCAGTACTTC.

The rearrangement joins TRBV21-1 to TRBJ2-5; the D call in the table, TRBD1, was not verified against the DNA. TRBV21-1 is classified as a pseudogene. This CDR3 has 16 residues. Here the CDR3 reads CASSHGPGRYQETQYF. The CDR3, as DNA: TGTGCCAGCAGCCATGGTCCAGGGCGCTACCAAGAGACCCAGTACTTC.

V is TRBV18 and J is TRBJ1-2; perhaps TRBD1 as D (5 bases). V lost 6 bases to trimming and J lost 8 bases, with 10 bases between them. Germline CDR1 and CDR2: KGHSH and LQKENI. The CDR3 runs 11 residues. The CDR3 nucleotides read TGTGCCAGCTCTGACAGATACGGCTACACCTTC. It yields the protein CASSDRYGYTF.

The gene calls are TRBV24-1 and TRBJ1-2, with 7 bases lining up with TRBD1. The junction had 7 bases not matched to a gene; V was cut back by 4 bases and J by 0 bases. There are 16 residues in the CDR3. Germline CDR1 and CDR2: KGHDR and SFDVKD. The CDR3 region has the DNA TGTGCCACCAGTGACTCCGGACAGGCGGCTAACTATGGCTACACCTTC. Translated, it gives CATSDSGQAANYGYTF.